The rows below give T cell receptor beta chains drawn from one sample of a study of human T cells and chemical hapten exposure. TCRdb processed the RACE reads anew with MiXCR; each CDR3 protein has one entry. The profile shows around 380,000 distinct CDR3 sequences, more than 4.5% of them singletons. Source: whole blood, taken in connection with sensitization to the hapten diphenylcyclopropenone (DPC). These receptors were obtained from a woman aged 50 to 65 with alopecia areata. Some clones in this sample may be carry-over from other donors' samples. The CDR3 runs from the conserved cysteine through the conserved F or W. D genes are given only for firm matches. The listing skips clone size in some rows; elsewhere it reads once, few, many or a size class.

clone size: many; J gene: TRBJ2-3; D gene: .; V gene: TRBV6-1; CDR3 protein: CASSEAGGSTDTQYF; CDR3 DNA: TGTGCCAGCAGTGAAGCGGGAGGATCCACAGATACGCAGTATTTT
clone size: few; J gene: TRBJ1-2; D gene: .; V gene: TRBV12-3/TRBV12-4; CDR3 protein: CASSPYSSSYGYTF; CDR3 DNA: TGTGCCAGCAGTCCCTACAGTAGTTCCTATGGCTACACCTTC
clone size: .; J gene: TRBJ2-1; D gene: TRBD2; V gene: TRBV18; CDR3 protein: CASSPRTSGISYNEQFF; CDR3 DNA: TGTGCCAGCTCACCCCGGACTAGCGGGATCTCCTACAATGAGCAGTTCTTC
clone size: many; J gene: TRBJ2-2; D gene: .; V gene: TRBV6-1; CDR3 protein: CASSEWFGAGELFF; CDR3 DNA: TGTGCCAGCAGTGAGTGGTTCGGGGCCGGGGAGCTGTTTTTT
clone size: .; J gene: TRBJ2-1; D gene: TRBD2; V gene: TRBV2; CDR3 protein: CASSAGRLAGINEQFF; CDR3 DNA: TGTGCCAGCAGTGCGGGGCGACTAGCGGGTATCAATGAGCAGTTCTTC
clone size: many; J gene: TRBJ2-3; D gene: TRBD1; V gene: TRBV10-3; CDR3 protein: CAIGTDTDTQYF; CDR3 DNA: TGTGCCATCGGGACAGACACAGATACGCAGTATTTT
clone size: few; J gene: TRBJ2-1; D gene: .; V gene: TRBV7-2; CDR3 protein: CASSLVSGLGGPNEQFF; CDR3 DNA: TGTGCCAGCAGCTTAGTCAGTGGACTAGGGGGCCCCAATGAGCAGTTCTTC
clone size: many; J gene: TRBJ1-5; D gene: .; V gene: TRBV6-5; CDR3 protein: CASSSGGSNQPQHF; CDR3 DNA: TGTGCCAGCAGCTCAGGAGGCAGCAATCAGCCCCAGCATTTT
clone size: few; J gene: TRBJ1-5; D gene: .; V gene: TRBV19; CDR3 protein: CASSILREKPQHF; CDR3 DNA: TGTGCCAGTAGTATTCTCAGGGAAAAGCCCCAGCATTTT
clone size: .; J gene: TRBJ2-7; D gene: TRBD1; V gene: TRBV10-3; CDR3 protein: CAIRDRVALVAEYEQYF; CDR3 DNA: TGTGCCATCAGGGACAGGGTGGCTCTAGTAGCGGAATACGAGCAGTACTTC
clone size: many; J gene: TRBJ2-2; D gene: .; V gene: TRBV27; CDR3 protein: CASSLMVAGELFF; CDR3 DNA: TGTGCCAGCAGTTTAATGGTTGCCGGGGAGCTGTTTTTT
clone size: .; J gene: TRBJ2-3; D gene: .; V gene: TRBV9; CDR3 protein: CASSAAEGTDTQYF; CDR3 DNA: TGTGCCAGCAGCGCCGCCGAGGGCACAGATACGCAGTATTTT
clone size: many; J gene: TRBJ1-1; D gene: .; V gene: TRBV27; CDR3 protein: CASSSRPGVTEAFF; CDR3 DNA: TGTGCCAGCAGTTCCCGCCCCGGGGTAACTGAAGCTTTCTTT
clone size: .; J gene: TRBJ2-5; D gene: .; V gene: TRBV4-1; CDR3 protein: CASSQEFQGIQETQYF; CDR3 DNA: TGCGCCAGCAGCCAAGAATTCCAGGGTATACAAGAGACCCAGTACTTC
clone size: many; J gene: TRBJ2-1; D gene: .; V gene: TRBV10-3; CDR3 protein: CAIRAGIF; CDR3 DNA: TGTGCCATCAGGGCCGGGATCTTC
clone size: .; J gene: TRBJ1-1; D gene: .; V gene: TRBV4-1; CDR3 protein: CASSQELSRARAFF; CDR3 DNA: TGCGCCAGCAGCCAAGAACTGTCCCGAGCACGAGCTTTCTTT
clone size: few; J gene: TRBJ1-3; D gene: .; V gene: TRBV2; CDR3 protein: CASKSGLSGNTIYF; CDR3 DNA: TGTGCCAGCAAGTCCGGGCTCTCTGGAAACACCATATATTTT
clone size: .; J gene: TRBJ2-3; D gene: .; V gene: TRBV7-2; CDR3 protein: CASSFTPADTQYF; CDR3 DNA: TGTGCCAGCAGCTTCACTCCCGCAGATACGCAGTATTTT
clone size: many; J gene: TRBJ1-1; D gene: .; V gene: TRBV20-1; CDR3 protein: CSASQGPNTEAFF; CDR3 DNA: TGCAGTGCTAGTCAGGGGCCGAACACTGAAGCTTTCTTT
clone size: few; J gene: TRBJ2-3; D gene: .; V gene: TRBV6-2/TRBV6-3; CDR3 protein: CASRGGASGTQYF; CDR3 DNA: TGTGCCAGCAGGGGAGGGGCCTCCGGGACACAATATTTT
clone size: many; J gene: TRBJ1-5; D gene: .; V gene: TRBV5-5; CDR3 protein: CASSLDTRLGPQHF; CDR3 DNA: TGTGCCAGCAGCTTGGATACCCGCCTGGGGCCCCAGCATTTT
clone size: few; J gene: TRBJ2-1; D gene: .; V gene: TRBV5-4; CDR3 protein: CASSSKVLGPSSYNEQFF; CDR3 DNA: TGTGCCAGCAGCTCCAAGGTTCTCGGCCCTAGCTCCTACAATGAGCAGTTCTTC
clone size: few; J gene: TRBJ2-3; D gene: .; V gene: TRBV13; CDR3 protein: CASSLATPITDTQYF; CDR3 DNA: TGTGCCAGCAGCCTGGCGACTCCTATCACAGATACGCAGTATTTT
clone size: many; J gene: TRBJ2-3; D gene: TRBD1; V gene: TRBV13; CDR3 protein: CASSLSGQAEDTQYF; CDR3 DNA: TGTGCCAGCAGCTTGTCGGGACAGGCTGAAGATACGCAGTATTTT
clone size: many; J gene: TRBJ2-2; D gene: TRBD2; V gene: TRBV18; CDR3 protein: CASSPRSLAGVSGTGELFF; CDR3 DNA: TGTGCCAGCTCACCACGGTCACTAGCGGGAGTTTCGGGCACCGGGGAGCTGTTTTTT
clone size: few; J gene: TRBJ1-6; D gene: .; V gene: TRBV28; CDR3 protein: CASSPPGPLHF; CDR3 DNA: TGTGCCAGCAGTCCTCCGGGACCCCTCCACTTT
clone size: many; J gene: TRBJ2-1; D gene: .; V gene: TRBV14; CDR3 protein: CASSQGGALSEQFF; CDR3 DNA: TGTGCCAGCAGCCAAGGCGGCGCCCTCTCTGAGCAGTTCTTC
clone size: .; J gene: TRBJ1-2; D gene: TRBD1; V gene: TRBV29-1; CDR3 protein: CSGRTGQGVYGYTF; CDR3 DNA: TGCAGCGGACGAACGGGACAGGGGGTTTATGGCTACACCTTC
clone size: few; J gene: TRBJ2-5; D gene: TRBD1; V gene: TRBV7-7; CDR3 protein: CASSAVPGQGGQETQYF; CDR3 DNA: TGTGCCAGCAGCGCCGTCCCGGGACAGGGGGGGCAAGAGACCCAGTACTTC
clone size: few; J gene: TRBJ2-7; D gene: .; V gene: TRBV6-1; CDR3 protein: CASSREHRSYEQYF; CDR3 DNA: TGTGCCAGCAGTCGGGAGCATCGATCCTACGAGCAGTACTTC
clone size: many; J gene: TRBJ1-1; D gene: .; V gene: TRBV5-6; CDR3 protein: CASSFVTGTNTEAFF; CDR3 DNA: TGTGCCAGCAGCTTCGTGACCGGAACGAACACTGAAGCTTTCTTT
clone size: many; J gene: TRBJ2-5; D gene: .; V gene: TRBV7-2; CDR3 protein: CASSGSARTQETQYF; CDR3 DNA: TGTGCCAGCAGCGGTAGCGCCCGCACCCAGGAGACCCAGTACTTC
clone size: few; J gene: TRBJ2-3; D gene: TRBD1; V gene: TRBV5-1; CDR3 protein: CASSPSGQRTDTQYF; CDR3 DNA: TGCGCCAGCAGCCCTTCGGGACAGAGGACAGATACGCAGTATTTT
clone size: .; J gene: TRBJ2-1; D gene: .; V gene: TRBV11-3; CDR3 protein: CASSLDPYNEQFF; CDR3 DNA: TGTGCCAGCAGCTTAGATCCCTACAATGAGCAGTTCTTC
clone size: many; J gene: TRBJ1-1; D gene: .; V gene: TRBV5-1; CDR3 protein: CASSLRTVGTEAFF; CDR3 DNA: TGCGCCAGCAGCTTGCGGACGGTAGGGACTGAAGCTTTCTTT
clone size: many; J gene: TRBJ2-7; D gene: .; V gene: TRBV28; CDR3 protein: CASGPGMPPPGQYF; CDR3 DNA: TGTGCCAGCGGCCCAGGGATGCCTCCTCCGGGGCAGTACTTC